Below are 29 T cell receptor beta chains sequenced from a single sample in a study of Graves' ophthalmopathy and Graves' hyperthyroidism. The sequenced template was RNA, covering the TCR beta CDR3 region. First-round RT-PCR used HTBI primers; second-round multiplex PCR followed. TCRdb re-called the multiplex PCR reads through MiXCR, storing one row per CDR3 protein. The sample contains under 60,000 distinct CDR3 sequences, 45% to 55% of which appear only once. Sequences were obtained from peripheral blood. The receptors were sampled from an adult woman with Graves' ophthalmopathy.

The chain recombines TRBV7-6 with TRBJ1-5, with D hard to call. The V gene's germline CDR1 is SGHVS and CDR2 FNYEAQ. There are 13 residues in the CDR3. Trimming pared 3 bases from V and 3 bases from J, leaving 6 bases between. The CDR3 here is CASSFGLNQPQHF. Here the CDR3 DNA reads TGTGCCAGCAGCTTTGGGCTCAATCAGCCCCAGCATTTT.

The V gene is TRBV19, the J gene TRBJ2-3; the D call may be TRBD1 or TRBD2 (5 bases each). The ends were cut back, 4 bases at V and 6 bases at J, with 11 bases in the middle. The length of the CDR3 is 13 residues. Germline values: CDR1 LNHDA, CDR2 SQIVND (reference sequence). As DNA, the CDR3 is TGTGCCAGTAGTAGATCCGAGGGGGATACGCAGTATTTT. Translation gives CASSRSEGDTQYF.

The V call is TRBV20-1, the J call TRBJ2-5; 8 positions agree with TRBD2. After removal of 8 bases from V and 5 bases from J, the junction contained 7 bases not matched to a gene. The germline V gene has CDR1 DFQATT and CDR2 SNEGSKA (reference sequence). The CDR3 length is 12 residues. CDR3: CSRAGGLETQYF. In nucleotides, the CDR3 is TGCAGTAGGGCGGGAGGTCTGGAGACCCAGTACTTC.

The chain is built from TRBV12-3 or TRBV12-4 and TRBJ2-5; D gene ambiguous. Trimming stripped 1 base from V and 0 bases from J, with 6 bases between. CDR3 length equals 14 residues. The CDR3 loop reads CASSLGGNQETQYF. The CDR3 nucleotides are TGTGCCAGCAGTTTAGGCGGTAACCAAGAGACCCAGTACTTC.

The V call is TRBV20-1, the J call TRBJ2-7; a weak D match, TRBD2 (5 bases). Trimming took off 2 bases at V and 3 bases at J, with 11 bases between the two ends. CDR3 length: 13 residues. Germline V gene lookup returns CDR1 DFQATT and CDR2 SNEGSKA (reference sequence). The DNA for the CDR3 is TGCAGTGCTAGATCCAGCGGAGACTACGAGCAGTACTTC. It encodes CSARSSGDYEQYF.

The table lists this clonotype with many counts. This chain joins TRBV4-3 and TRBJ1-1, with a possible D match to TRBD1 (5 bases). Germline V gene sequence: CDR1 LGHNA, CDR2 YSLEER. This CDR3 contains 15 residues. Trimming took 0 bases from V and 1 from J, leaving 9 bases between them. CDR3 bases: TGCGCCAGCAGCCAAGAGGCAGGGTCGAACACTGAAGCTTTCTTT. The encoded protein is CASSQEAGSNTEAFF.

To note about this clonotype: The CDR3 does not end in the conserved phenylalanine or tryptophan, so this is likely a read error. The chain employs TRBV5-6 and TRBJ2-5; no firm D call. The CDR3 covers 14 residues. The V end was cut by 0 bases, the J end by 7 bases, with 13 bases between. From germline, CDR1 is SGHDT and CDR2 YYEEEE. The CDR3 is CASSLGSIIGTQYC. The CDR3 nucleotides are TGTGCCAGCAGCTTGGGCTCTATTATTGGGACCCAGTACTGC.

This clonotype has just a few counts. This chain uses TRBV30 with TRBJ2-3; 12 bases align to TRBD2. V lost 0 bases to trimming and J lost 4 bases; unmatched junction nucleotides: 2. The CDR3 has 15 residues. The V gene's germline CDR1 is GTSNPN and CDR2 SVGIG (reference sequence). The CDR3 spells CAWSVLAGGSDTQYF. The CDR3 region has the DNA TGTGCCTGGAGTGTACTAGCGGGAGGCTCAGATACGCAGTATTTT. The full variable domain, completed using reference TRBV30 and TRBJ2-3, is SQTIHQWPATLVQPVGSPLSLECTVEGTSNPNLYWYRQAAGRGLQLLFYSVGIGQISSEVPQNLSASRPQDRQFILSSKKLLLSDSGFYLCAWSVLAGGSDTQYFGPGTRLTVL.

Ten or more counts support this clonotype. This chain connects TRBV28 to TRBJ1-2; D is unresolved. CDR3 length: 14 amino acids. Per germline, CDR1 MDHEN and CDR2 SYDVKM. Trimming pared 6 bases from V and 1 base from J, leaving 12 bases between. CDR3 region: CASSPPGNNYGYTF. CDR3 coding DNA: TGTGCCAGCAGCCCCCCGGGAAATAACTATGGCTACACCTTC.

There are many counts of this clonotype. The chain joins TRBV9 to TRBJ2-2, with TRBD2 matching over 13 bases. This CDR3 contains 17 residues. Germline V gene data show CDR1 as SGDLS and CDR2 as YYNGEE. V shed 3 bases and J 6 bases; nucleotides not matched to a gene: 8. DNA of the CDR3: TGTGCCAGCAGCGCCTCAGGACTAGCGGGAGTCGCCGGGGAGCTGTTTTTT. Its protein product is CASSASGLAGVAGELFF.

The sample holds many counts of this clonotype. The chain links TRBV20-1 to TRBJ1-2; no clear D. Trimming took 0 bases from V and 2 from J, leaving 4 bases between them. Germline V CDR1 and CDR2: DFQATT, SNEGSKA (reference sequence). The CDR3 is 12 residues long. CDR3 DNA sequence: TGCAGTGCTAGAGAAGACAACTATGGCTACACCTTC. Its protein product is CSAREDNYGYTF.

This clonotype was counted ten times or more. Lacking the conserved final phenylalanine or tryptophan, this CDR3 likely reflects a read error. The chain joins TRBV5-1 to TRBJ2-7; perhaps TRBD1 as D (5 bases). V was pared by 4 bases and J by 3 bases, with 20 bases between. CDR1 and CDR2 (germline): SGHRS, YFSETQ. This CDR3 is built from 16 residues. The CDR3 nucleotides read TGCGCCAGCAGCGACAGCAATTCAAATCACCTCTACGAGCAGTACCTC. Its protein is CASSDSNSNHLYEQYL.

As concerns this clonotype: The CDR3 carries no conserved terminal phenylalanine or tryptophan, so it likely arises from a read error. It is unclear where the CDR3 begins or ends on the DNA, so no DNA is shown, and the CDR3 is as TCRdb lists it. V and J are TRBV7-8 and TRBJ2-4. Germline V gene sequence: CDR1 SGHVS, CDR2 FQNEAQ. The CDR3 spans 10 residues, counting both ends. The CDR3 protein is CASSLDELGR.

Points on this clonotype: A junction end diverges from the germline sequence, so it may reflect a read error. The chain employs TRBV4-3 and TRBJ2-7; 10 positions match TRBD1. This CDR3 is built from 15 residues. Germline V gene sequence: CDR1 LGHNA, CDR2 YSLEER. The CDR3 coding sequence is TGCGCCATCAGCCCTGGTGGGACAGGGGACTACGAGCAGTACTTC. Protein product: CAISPGGTGDYEQYF.

This clonotype showed up many times. The gene calls are TRBV5-6 and TRBJ2-1; no clear D gene. Trimming removed 1 base at V and 3 bases at J, with 5 bases between. The CDR3 has 13 residues. In germline, CDR1 is SGHDT, CDR2 YYEEEE. The CDR3 DNA reads as TGTGCCAGCAGCTTGCGGTACTACAATGAGCAGTTCTTC. This codes for CASSLRYYNEQFF.

This clonotype showed up many times. J is TRBJ1-6 and V is TRBV4-1; D gene ambiguous. V lost 6 bases and J 6 bases, leaving 21 bases between the germline ends. CDR1 MGHRA and CDR2 YSYEKL come from the germline V gene. The CDR3 is made up of 17 amino acids. The CDR3 is CASRDVQEAPGNSPLHF. The CDR3 coding sequence is TGCGCCAGCAGAGATGTCCAGGAAGCTCCGGGTAATTCACCCCTCCACTTT.

This clonotype was recorded a few times. The genes are TRBV10-1 and TRBJ2-5; no reliable D call. The germline V and J ends were trimmed by 3 bases and 6 bases, with 5 bases remaining between them. This CDR3 region has 11 residues. Germline values: CDR1 WNHNN, CDR2 SYGVQD (reference sequence). The CDR3 loop is CASSEGQTQYF. The CDR3 DNA sequence: TGCGCCAGCAGTGAAGGTCAGACCCAGTACTTC.

The V gene is TRBV29-1, the J gene TRBJ2-5; D may be TRBD2 (6 bases). CDR1 and CDR2 from the germline V gene are SQVTM and ANQGSEA. Trimming took off 5 bases at V and 4 bases at J, with 17 bases between the two ends. The CDR3 contains 14 residues. Here the CDR3 DNA reads TGCAGCGTTAATCTCCGGGACTTTGGAGAGACCCAGTACTTC. Translation gives CSVNLRDFGETQYF.

In this sample, this clonotype turned up many times. The chain recombines TRBV7-9 with TRBJ1-1; tentative D call: TRBD1 (5 bases). The CDR3 has 14 amino acids. V lost 2 bases to trimming and J lost 5 bases, with 12 bases between them. The germline V gene encodes CDR1 SEHNR and CDR2 FQNEAQ (reference sequence). The CDR3 region is CASSLHGGGTEAFF. The CDR3, as DNA: TGTGCCAGCAGCTTACATGGGGGAGGGACTGAAGCTTTCTTT.

This clonotype was observed many times. CDR3 DNA: TGTGCCAGCAGGGGTTGGGGCCCTGGGACCCAGCATTTT. This sequence encodes CASRGWGPGTQHF. This chain uses TRBV2 with TRBJ1-5, with D perhaps TRBD1 (5 bases). Germline assignment: CDR1 SNHLY and CDR2 FYNNEI. The CDR3 consists of 13 residues. V was pared by 6 bases and J by 11 bases, with 17 bases between. Full variable domain (missing parts from reference TRBV2 and TRBJ1-5): EPEVTQTPSHQVTQMGQEVILRCVPISNHLYFYWYRQILGQKVEFLVSFYNNEISEKSEIFDDQFSVERPDGSNFTLKIRSTKLEDSAMYFCASRGWGPGTQHFGDGTRLSIL.

This clonotype was seen at least ten times. The chain uses TRBV7-3 and TRBJ2-1; either TRBD1 or TRBD2 may fit D (5 bases each). Germline assignment: CDR1 SGHTA and CDR2 FQGTGA. Trimming removed 2 bases at V and 8 bases at J, with 13 bases between. This CDR3 is 14 amino acids long. As DNA, the CDR3 is TGTGCCAGCAGCTTACAGGGACGGAGCGATGAGCAGTTCTTC. Amino acid sequence: CASSLQGRSDEQFF.

This clonotype has just one count. The chain has TRBV10-3 and TRBJ2-5; tentatively, D is TRBD1 or TRBD2 (7 bases each). CDR1 ENHRY and CDR2 SYGVKD come from the germline V gene. V gave up 10 bases and J gave up 4 bases, with 25 bases separating them. CDR3 size: 16 residues. The DNA for the CDR3 is TGTGCCACTTGGGGGGGGAGGACAGGTGGTCGAGAGACCCAGTACTTC. Translated, it gives CATWGGRTGGRETQYF.

This clonotype was observed a few times. This chain connects TRBV30 to TRBJ2-7; 7 nucleotides agree with TRBD1. The CDR3 has 16 residues. The trim removed 3 bases at V and 6 bases at J, leaving 17 bases unmatched. Germline lookup yields CDR1 GTSNPN and CDR2 SVGIG (reference sequence). The chain's CDR3 is CAWRETSRQGKGEQYF. CDR3 nucleotide sequence: TGTGCCTGGAGGGAAACTTCGAGACAGGGAAAGGGCGAGCAGTACTTC.

This clonotype has a count of ten or more. This chain uses TRBV20-1 with TRBJ2-3; 10 nucleotides match TRBD1. CDR1 is DFQATT and CDR2 is SNEGSKA in the germline V gene (reference sequence). The CDR3 is 14 amino acids. CDR3 DNA sequence: TGCAGCGCCGACAGGGGGCATCGCACAGATACGCAGTATTTT. Translating gives CSADRGHRTDTQYF.

This clonotype was observed many times. V usage is TRBV6-6 and J usage is TRBJ2-1, with TRBD2 identical over 8 bases. V gave up 4 bases and J gave up 8 bases; unmatched junction bases: 4. This CDR3 has 13 amino acids. Germline V gene lookup returns CDR1 MNHNY and CDR2 SVGAGI (reference sequence). The CDR3 nucleotides read TGTGCCAGCAGTTTAAGCGGGAGTTATGAGCAGTTCTTC. Protein: CASSLSGSYEQFF.

As for this clonotype: This is likely a read error, given that the CDR3 carries no conserved phenylalanine or tryptophan at its end. This chain joins TRBV6-6 and TRBJ1-6; D uncertain. Trimming removed 10 bases from V and 5 bases from J, with 12 bases in between. This CDR3 region has 13 residues. Germline assignment: CDR1 MNHNY and CDR2 SVGAGI (reference sequence). For the CDR3, the DNA is TGTGCCAACACGACCCCCCATAATTCACCCCTCCACCTT. Its translation: CANTTPHNSPLHL.

The V gene is TRBV12-3 or TRBV12-4, the J gene TRBJ2-2; D is undetermined. The ends were cut back, 3 bases at V and 6 bases at J, with 11 bases in the middle. CDR3 length: 14 amino acids. The CDR3 spells CASSFNLGSGELFF. The CDR3 coding sequence is TGTGCCAGCAGTTTTAATCTTGGGTCCGGGGAGCTGTTTTTT.

The V and J genes are TRBV19 and TRBJ2-2; 9 bases match TRBD1. The CDR3 sequence is 16 residues long. V shed 5 bases and J 6 bases; nucleotides not matched to a gene: 10. CDR1 is LNHDA, CDR2 SQIVND, per germline (reference sequence). DNA of the CDR3: TGTGCCAGTAGTTCCCCGGGACAGGGTTACGCCGGGGAGCTGTTTTTT. This encodes CASSSPGQGYAGELFF.

This clonotype was detected many times. This chain uses TRBV7-2 with TRBJ2-2; 7 nucleotides align to TRBD1. V shed 6 bases, J shed 3 bases, and the junction held 10 bases outside the gene matches. The CDR3 is 16 amino acids. Germline CDR1 reads SGHTA; CDR2 reads FQGNSA. The CDR3 DNA is TGTGCCAGCAGTTTGACAGGGCGGAGCGACACCGGGGAGCTGTTTTTT. It is translated as CASSLTGRSDTGELFF.